This T cell receptor (beta chain) was found in a study of cytomegalovirus exposure and HLA in healthy donors (dated by TCRdb to the late 2010s). For context, the study as a whole: In an earlier analysis of some 610 of the donors, roughly 300 Gb of sequence data and roughly 100 million unique TCR beta sequences from about 179 million T cells were reported. About 280 gigabases of sequencing data and approximately 80 million unique TCR sequences were included in an early release covering roughly 700 HLA-typed donors. Of the approximately 400 genotyped donors, roughly 80% fell in the genetic ancestry cluster associated with self-reported Caucasian donors. The study aimed to test whether signatures of past pathogen exposure could be identified by cataloging public T cell receptors. The study used immunosequencing to profile the T cell repertoires of more than 650 subjects and linked those repertoires to cytomegalovirus serostatus. A separate validation cohort of approximately 120 different subjects was used in addition to the 666-subject first cohort. To predict cytomegalovirus infection status, the study combined high-throughput TCR immunosequencing, statistical association of individual TCRs with disease status, and machine learning. In a later analysis, previously published TCR beta repertoires from fewer than 750 donors were re-analyzed and high-resolution HLA genotyping was added so that TCR occurrence patterns could be studied. The later analysis used no new phenotypic data to find candidate immune exposures, relying instead on TCR beta sequences and their occurrence across donors. In an earlier analysis of 550 to 700 of the donors, high-throughput TCR beta sequencing was used to judge whether each TCR beta V gene segment behaved as functional or pseudogenic. Alongside the repertoire data, information on donor age, sex, ethnicity and CMV serostatus was compiled. In a later genetic analysis, genome-wide SNP genotypes for about three fifths of the roughly 670 donors were used, and that subset was treated as a discovery cohort. Every discovery cohort repertoire had been produced on one sequencing platform. HLA typing included class I and class II loci at four-digit resolution. The number of typed donors differed by locus: about 629-630 for A, B, C, DRB1 and DQB1; roughly 510 for DQA1; 606 for DPA1; and 400 to 480 for DPB1. Several DR-DQ haplotypes were treated as single units for association and clustering because of strong linkage in the cohort. Among roughly 400 genotyped donors of the cohort, an average of approximately 230,000 unique TCR beta nucleotide sequences were sequenced per donor, roughly a sixth of them non-productive.

The cohort consisted of some 670 healthy bone marrow donors. Cohort members were all nominally healthy when sampled, although unrecorded immune exposures were likely present. CMV serostatus was positive for 289 and negative for about half of the roughly 700 cohort members, and was not recorded for this donor. A peripheral blood sample was provided by each donor, and peripheral blood mononuclear cells were used for TCR beta sequencing. The Qiagen DNeasy Blood Extraction Kit was used to extract genomic DNA from the blood cell samples. The investigation overall reported the following: In a later analysis, some 18,000 TCR beta sequences were associated with specific HLA alleles at a false discovery rate of 0.05. A further reported finding was that TCR beta sequences accurately predicted the HLA-A and HLA-B alleles for most subjects in the first cohort. An earlier analysis of around 600 of the donors showed that most TCR beta V segments appeared in productive rearrangements either about 90% or about 30% of the time, which broadly matched IMGT annotations. Several of the top co-occurrence clusters appeared to be linked to parvovirus B19, influenza, CMV and Epstein-Barr virus, according to a later analysis. According to a later genetic analysis, donors in an Asian-associated ancestry cluster had fewer N-insertions in productive TCRs than the approximately 670-donor mean. Presence/absence analyses assumed roughly uniform sequencing depth across donors, an assumption that may not hold. A few of the identified cytomegalovirus-associated TCR beta chains were confirmed in vitro to be specific for cytomegalovirus antigens. About 17 rarely observed V segments, including chromosome 9 orphons, were excluded from the earlier analysis of 550 to 700 of the donors because counts were too low. Cytomegalovirus status was reported to be diagnosed by the classifier with high specificity and sensitivity in both the original and validation cohorts. Only TCR beta chains were sequenced in this cohort, and the absence of alpha or paired-chain data limited detectable features. A group of highly shared sequence variants was considered likely to be a technical artifact of the sequencing pipeline. The study listed 150 to 200 TCR beta chains as associated with cytomegalovirus. While some public TCRs were present in many individuals, most TCR sequences turned up only very rarely across donors. Correlated functional status among segregating V segments might be attributable to linkage disequilibrium, but an unknown experimental factor could not be ruled out. Because some donors lacked HLA typing at each locus, the association tests relied only on the typed subset. In a later analysis, TCR association rates were found to vary across HLA loci, with the most associated TCRs seen for DRB1 alleles and the fewest for HLA-C alleles. Immune exposure information for the cohort was limited to CMV serostatus. According to a later analysis, most CMV-associated TCR beta chains appeared to be HLA-restricted, and the HLA associations seemed to be driven largely by CMV exposure. Compared with equally common non-associated chains, HLA-associated TCR beta chains in a later analysis were more clonally expanded and had lower generation probabilities. When HLA alleles, especially DR and DQ, strongly co-occurred, TCR associations were difficult to assign to individual alleles. Because the 87-base-pair reads could not distinguish some IMGT-functional V segments, including TRBV6-2 and TRBV6-3, those segments were excluded. An association between a missense DCLRE1C variant and V-gene and J-gene trimming of TCR beta chains was found in a later genetic analysis and replicated in an independent cohort. The authors suggested that the approach could potentially be generalized to other disease states and immunological phenotypes.

The method behind the library was the immunoSEQ multiplex PCR assay. The multiplex PCR relied on a mix of 60 forward primers for TCR Vbeta segments and 13 reverse primers for TCR Jbeta segments. The CDR3 region of rearranged TCR beta genes was amplified from genomic DNA with a multiplex PCR assay. The Illumina HiSeq System was used to sequence the amplified TCR beta libraries as 87-base-pair reads. As for how the authors treated the data: In a later analysis, 77 million or so unique TCR beta chains were counted across the 650 to 750 repertoires, and approximately 11 million of these chains were shared by at least two donors. A nearest-neighbor algorithm error-corrected the raw reads and collapsed the reads into unique sequences, merging closely related sequences to remove PCR and sequencing errors. To assign V, D and J gene segments, CDR3 sequences were aligned to IMGT reference sequences. For a sequence to be retained, a match of at least six nucleotides was required to both a V gene segment and a J gene segment. A rearrangement counted as productive if the CDR3 had no stop codons and remained in frame with V and J, and every other rearrangement counted as non-productive. CDR3 was defined by IMGT convention, running from the second conserved V-encoded cysteine to the conserved J-encoded phenylalanine. In an earlier analysis of roughly 580 of the donors, sequences lacking an unambiguous match to a single V gene segment were excluded. In an earlier analysis of several hundred of the donors, V segments were called functional above 56.7% productive rearrangements and were called segregating when the between-donor standard deviation exceeded 5%. To diagnose cytomegalovirus status from the catalog of TCR beta chain sequences, a statistical classification framework was built. In a later analysis, V and J genes were assigned by comparing TCR nucleotide sequences against IMGT/GENE-DB human TR gene sequences. Using the TCRdist pipeline, a later analysis assigned CDR3 sequences along with most-parsimonious VDJ recombination scenarios. In a later analysis, each TCR beta chain was defined by its CDR3 amino acid sequence together with its V-gene family, and reads lacking a unique V-gene family were excluded. In a later analysis, approximately 640 highly shared, low-generation-probability nucleotide sequences were removed to address suspected cross-contamination and a sequencing artifact. For each public chain, a later analysis derived a clonal expansion index from normalized ranks of inferred template counts within each repertoire. A later analysis computed generation probabilities with a VDJ recombination model fitted to out-of-frame rearrangements, and checked the results against IGoR. Hypergeometric tests were used in a later analysis to score TCR-TCR, TCR-HLA and TCR-CMV co-occurrence, with a repertoire-size bias correction applied to the TCR pairs. A later analysis estimated false discovery rates by permuting HLA or CMV assignments 20 times. In a later analysis, co-occurring TCRs were grouped with DBSCAN, and TCRdist sequence similarity was added when clustering was performed within HLA-allele-positive subsets. Co-occurrence clustering excluded repertoires with fewer than 30,000 or more than 120,000 public chains, plus five with anomalous nucleotide sharing. This is the immuneACCESS table as TCRdb keeps it, with only in-frame sequences that have V and J called. A part of the clones is gone; compared with another copy, unresolved V genes explain less than half, and the rest is unexplained. The D gene and trimming were derived from the DNA, and the V and J assignments and clone size from that table. The sample table holds roughly 100,000 clones, of which 55% to 80% were seen once. Jointly, the top ten make up less than 5% of the sample.

Regarding this clone: The target of this receptor is not known. Base quality data are lacking; no much larger clone is found one base away.

According to the germline V gene (reference sequence), CDR1 reads LNHDA and CDR2 reads SQIVND. Including the terminal cysteine and phenylalanine, the CDR3 comprises 14 residues. Only the CDR3 DNA is retained, 42 bases long and in frame from the first base. The trim is 9 bases for V and 1 base for J, with a gap of 16 bases between the germline ends. The sequence was obtained from a human donor in good health. This chain joins TRBV19 to TRBJ2-7; TRBD1 is a weak D gene call, 8 bases matching. The sequenced material came from PBMCs. The DNA sequence is TGTGCCAGCGCTAACAGGGGGGGATCCTACGAGCAGTACTTC. Its amino acids are CASANRGGSYEQYF.